The clone carrying this T cell receptor beta chain was picked up one time. The method was immunoSEQ multiplex PCR; TCRdb's version includes in-frame clones alone and lacks a portion of them. Of 1,500 or so clones in the sample, 55% were seen once. No therapy was ongoing when samples were collected. CD39 and CD103 defined DN, SP and DP subsets of CD3+CD4-CD8+CD45RA- TILs. The V and J ends lost 4 bases and 0 bases, in that order; junction bases with no gene match: 8. From germline, CDR1 is MNHNY and CDR2 SVGAGI (reference sequence). CDR3 length: 16 residues. The entry originates in a study of CD39 and CD103 CD8 tumor-infiltrating T cells. About the study: Shown patients: HPV-positive HNSCC, HPV-negative HNSCC, ovarian cancer, melanoma.

The sequence derives from a human donor with head and neck squamous cell carcinoma. What was sequenced was CD39- CD103+ CD8+ T cells sorted from the tumor. Described subset: CD103+CD39- single-positive CD45RA- CD8 T cells. The rearrangement joins TRBV6-6 to TRBJ1-2, with 7 bases aligning to TRBD1. The CDR3 here is CASSSSRQGANYGYTF. In nucleotides, the CDR3 is TGTGCCAGCAGTTCTAGCCGACAGGGTGCTAACTATGGCTACACCTTC.